This is a list of T cell receptor beta chains from one sample in a study of blood T cell repertoires in COVID-19. Assay: immunoSEQ multiplex PCR; the TCRdb copy retains only in-frame clones and omits some. The sample lists 300,000 to 450,000 clones, 88% seen once, with 0.9% to 1.5% in the top ten. The sequencing sample was made of PBMCs or T cells enriched from blood (not recorded which). The receptors were gathered from a woman aged 18 to 35 who had recovered from COVID-19. CDR3s leave out the opening cysteine and the closing phenylalanine or tryptophan.

j_call	v_call	cdr3_aa
TRBJ2-3	TRBV11-3	ASSLGQASSTDTQY
TRBJ2-7	TRBV15	ATSDPTGFLYEQY
TRBJ2-1	TRBV6-4	ASSEHQRGGGSYNEQF
TRBJ2-2	TRBV27	ASSYGLNTGELF
TRBJ2-5	TRBV11-2	ASSSSGGQTQY
TRBJ1-5	TRBV28	ASSFLGEAQPQH
TRBJ1-6	TRBV7-3	ASSLTGNSPLH
TRBJ2-1	TRBV4-3	ASSPATSGGYNEQF
TRBJ2-2	TRBV4-3	ASSPTETSILTGELF
TRBJ1-1	TRBV20-1	SASGQLNTEAF
TRBJ1-3	TRBV5-4	ASSLIGGSGNTIY
TRBJ1-3	TRBV30	AWTLGAGRLSGNTIY
TRBJ2-5	TRBV5-6	ASSTGVETQY
TRBJ2-2	TRBV9	ASSVDGNTGELF
TRBJ2-1	TRBV2	ASSGGLYNEQF
TRBJ1-2	TRBV23-1	ASSGRHGKNYGYT
TRBJ1-2	TRBV19	ASSVNPQGSGYT
TRBJ2-1	TRBV7-9	ASSFPFPNEQF
TRBJ1-3	TRBV5-1	ASSLAGNSGNTIY
TRBJ2-7	TRBV28	ASSLVDSSYEQY
TRBJ2-7	TRBV7-8	ASSLEGRITYEQY
TRBJ1-6	TRBV6-5	ASSSLLDRHNSPLH
TRBJ2-7	TRBV5-6	ASSVDINEQY
TRBJ1-3	TRBV12-5	ASGLAHREGRNTIY
TRBJ1-2	TRBV9	ASSPRTGNNYGYT
TRBJ1-2	TRBV27	ASSGTGNYGYT
TRBJ2-1	TRBV27	ASSPGLAGLNEQF
TRBJ1-2	TRBV19	ASSNRDRGGYGYT
TRBJ1-1	TRBV27	ASSFKGYTEAF
TRBJ1-1	TRBV5-8	ASATTPNTEAF
TRBJ1-4	TRBV29-1	SVEDPGGGEKLF
TRBJ1-2	TRBV5-1	ASSRSRDGYT
TRBJ1-2	TRBV2	ASSEGQGGPSPNYGYT
TRBJ2-7	TRBV6-2/TRBV6-3	ASRHRFYEQY
TRBJ1-2	TRBV12-3/TRBV12-4	ASSRQGAGGYT
TRBJ1-1	TRBV6-5	ASRTGSPGTEAF
TRBJ1-4	TRBV3-1/TRBV3-2	ASSPPRQGAREKLF
TRBJ1-5	TRBV19	ASSSSPGKGEPQH
TRBJ2-7	TRBV4-1	ASSQAVGLTYEQY
TRBJ2-3	TRBV15	ATRATQDPPDTQY
TRBJ1-1	TRBV7-2	ASSLAGRGGTEAF
TRBJ1-1	TRBV5-6	ASSSPSGRKAF
TRBJ1-5	TRBV7-2	ASSSTGGNQPQH
TRBJ1-2	TRBV7-9	ASSLAVQGGTYGYT
TRBJ2-7	TRBV6-6	ASSYPEAGGYEQY
TRBJ1-1	TRBV9	ASSVGSRGGRTEAF
TRBJ1-1	TRBV2	AISRVMLLGNTEAF
TRBJ2-7	TRBV19	ASSIRQDFNEQY
TRBJ1-2	TRBV7-6	ASSFDRESAMGYT